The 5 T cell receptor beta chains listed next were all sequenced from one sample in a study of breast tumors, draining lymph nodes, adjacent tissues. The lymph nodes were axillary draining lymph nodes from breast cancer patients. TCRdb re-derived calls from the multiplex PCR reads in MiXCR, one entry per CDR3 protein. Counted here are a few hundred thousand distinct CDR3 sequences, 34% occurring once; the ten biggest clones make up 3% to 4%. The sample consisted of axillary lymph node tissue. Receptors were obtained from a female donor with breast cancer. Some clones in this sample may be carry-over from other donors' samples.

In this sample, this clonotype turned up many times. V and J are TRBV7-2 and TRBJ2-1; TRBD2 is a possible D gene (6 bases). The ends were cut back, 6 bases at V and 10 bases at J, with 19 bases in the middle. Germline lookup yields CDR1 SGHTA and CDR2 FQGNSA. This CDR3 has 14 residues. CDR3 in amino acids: CASSPPNRESEQFF. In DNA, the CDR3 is TGTGCCAGCAGTCCCCCCAACCGGGAGAGCGAGCAGTTCTTC.

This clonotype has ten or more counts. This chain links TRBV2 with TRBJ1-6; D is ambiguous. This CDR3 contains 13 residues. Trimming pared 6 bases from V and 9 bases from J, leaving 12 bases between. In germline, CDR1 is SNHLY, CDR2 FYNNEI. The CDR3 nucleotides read TGTGCCAGCAGCAGCCAGCGGGGTTCACCCCTCCACTTT. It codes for CASSSQRGSPLHF.

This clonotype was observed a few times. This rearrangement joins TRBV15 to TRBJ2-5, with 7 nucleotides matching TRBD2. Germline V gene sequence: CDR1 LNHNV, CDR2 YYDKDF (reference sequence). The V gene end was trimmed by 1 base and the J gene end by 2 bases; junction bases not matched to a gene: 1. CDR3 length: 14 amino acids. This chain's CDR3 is CATSRGGGQETQYF. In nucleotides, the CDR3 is TGTGCCACCAGCAGAGGGGGGGGACAAGAGACCCAGTACTTC. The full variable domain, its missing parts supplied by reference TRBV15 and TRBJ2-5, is DAMVIQNPRYQVTQFGKPVTLSCSQTLNHNVMYWYQQKSSQAPKLLFHYYDKDFNNEADTPDNFQSRRPNTSFCFLDIRSPGLGDTAMYLCATSRGGGQETQYFGPGTRLLVL.

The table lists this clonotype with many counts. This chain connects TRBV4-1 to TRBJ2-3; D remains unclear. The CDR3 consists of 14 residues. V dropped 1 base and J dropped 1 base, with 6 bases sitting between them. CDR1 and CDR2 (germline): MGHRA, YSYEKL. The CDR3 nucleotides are TGCGCCAGCAGCCAAGTGGACCGCACAGATACGCAGTATTTT. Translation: CASSQVDRTDTQYF.

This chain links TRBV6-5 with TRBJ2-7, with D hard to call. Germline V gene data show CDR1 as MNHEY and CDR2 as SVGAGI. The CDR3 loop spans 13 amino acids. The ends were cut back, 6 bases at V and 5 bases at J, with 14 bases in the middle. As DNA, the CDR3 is TGTGCCAGCAGGCGCCCAAAGGCGAACGAGCAGTACTTC. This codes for CASRRPKANEQYF.